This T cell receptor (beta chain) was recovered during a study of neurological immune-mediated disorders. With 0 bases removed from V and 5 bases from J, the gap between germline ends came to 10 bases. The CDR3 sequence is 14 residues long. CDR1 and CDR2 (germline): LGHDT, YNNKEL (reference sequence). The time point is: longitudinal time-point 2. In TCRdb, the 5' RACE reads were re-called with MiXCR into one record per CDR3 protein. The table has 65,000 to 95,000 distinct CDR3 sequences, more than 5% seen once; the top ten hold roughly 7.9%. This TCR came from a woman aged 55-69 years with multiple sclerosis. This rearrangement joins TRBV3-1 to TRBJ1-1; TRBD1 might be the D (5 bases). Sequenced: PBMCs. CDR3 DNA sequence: TGTGCCAGCAGCCAAGACTGGGGCCGGACTGAAGCTTTCTTT. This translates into CASSQDWGRTEAFF.